Listed here is a single T cell receptor (beta chain). Ten immunoSEQ deep assay plates were used to sequence the DNA of unsorted PBMCs. The table came from immunoSEQ multiplex PCR; TCRdb's copy has only in-frame clones and leaves some out. The data show 400,000 to 500,000 clones, approximately 79% seen once. With V trimmed by 3 bases and J by 2 bases, 2 bases remained unmatched. Per germline, CDR1 SGHDT and CDR2 YYEEEE. The CDR3 is 13 amino acids. The data are from a study of shared clonotypes between healthy human individuals. The sample comprised PBMCs. The TCR sequence derives from a woman between 35 and 50 years old in good health. Some clones in this sample may be carry-over from other donors' samples. V gene TRBV5-6 combines with J gene TRBJ2-7, with TRBD1 matching over 7 bases. The CDR3, as DNA: TGTGCCAGCAGCTACGGGACAGCCTACGAGCAGTACTTC. Its protein product is CASSYGTAYEQYF.